This TCR beta chain was identified in a study of blood T cell repertoires in COVID-19. As for the study in general: PBMCs, B-cell-depleted T cells, or T cells were the source of the cDNA or gDNA that made up the material.

This CDR3 region has 14 residues. CDR1 is SNHLY and CDR2 is FYNNEI in the germline V gene. Trimming took off 3 bases at V and 0 bases at J, with 6 bases between the two ends. Under the authors' procedure: Nucleated cell counts were estimated from reference gene primer amplification. Here immunoSEQ multiplex PCR was the method, and the copy in TCRdb shows in-frame clones only, minus some. The V and J calls and clone size were taken over from that table, and D and trimming were inferred from the DNA. The repertoire consists of about 240,000 clones, with about four fifths occurring once and the leading ten covering around 7.5%. This clone was seen only once. In Seattle, patients joined the study during active infection and were tracked longitudinally.

The sample consisted of peripheral blood. V gene TRBV2 combines with J gene TRBJ1-5; unclear D gene. The receptor's source is a woman at least 80 years old with COVID-19, enrolled during active disease. The CDR3 here is CASSDRYSNQPQHF. CDR3 nucleotide sequence: TGTGCCAGCAGTGACAGATATAGCAATCAGCCCCAGCATTTT.